A single T cell receptor beta chain is shown here with its context. The source of the sample is a study of blood T cell repertoires in COVID-19. About the study: Sites across the United States, Italy and Spain contributed samples from acute and convalescent COVID-19. T cells, B-cell-depleted T cells, or PBMCs provided the cDNA or gDNA that served as material.

The CDR3 runs 14 residues. The germline V gene encodes CDR1 SQVTM and CDR2 ANQGSEA. Between the trimmed V and J ends, which lost 4 bases and 6 bases, there was a span of 16 bases. As handled by the study authors: Reference gene primers were amplified, and this amplification served to estimate nucleated cell counts. The table came from immunoSEQ multiplex PCR; TCRdb's copy has only in-frame clones and leaves some out. The DNA was the basis for D and trimming; V, J and clone size are from that table. Of around 140,000 clones listed, around 78% are singletons. This chain links TRBV29-1 with TRBJ2-1; D is uncertain. The sequencing input was peripheral blood. The origin of this receptor is a woman aged 55-70 years with acute or convalescent COVID-19. In DNA form, the CDR3 reads TGCAGCGTTGGCCTGCTAATGATACGCAATGAGCAGTTCTTC. This sequence encodes CSVGLLMIRNEQFF.